The rows below give T cell receptor beta chains drawn from one sample of a study of early T cells in non-severe SARS-CoV-2 infection. TCRdb called the 5' RACE reads again in MiXCR, with one record for every CDR3 protein. Altogether about 64,000 distinct CDR3 sequences are present, roughly 13% being singletons, with the ten largest covering roughly 4.2%. The sequencing sample was made of whole blood. These receptors were obtained from an adult who was a healthcare worker with PCR-confirmed SARS-CoV-2 infection or an uninfected control (not recorded which). The CDR3 runs from the conserved cysteine through the conserved F or W. Fields, in order: D gene, J gene, CDR3 length, V gene, clone size, CDR3 protein, CDR3 DNA. The D gene is left open where the match is weak. Clone size is not always given. Where it is, it says once, few, many or a class for expanded clones.

D gene: -
J gene: TRBJ2-1
CDR3 length: 16
V gene: TRBV6-5
clone size: once
CDR3 protein: CASSYSRTEDVDEQFF
CDR3 DNA: TGTGCCAGCAGTTACTCCAGGACAGAGGACGTAGATGAGCAGTTCTTC

D gene: -
J gene: TRBJ2-7
CDR3 length: 14
V gene: TRBV5-4
clone size: few
CDR3 protein: CASSFGRDEDEQYF
CDR3 DNA: TGTGCCAGCAGCTTCGGCAGGGATGAGGACGAGCAGTACTTC

D gene: -
J gene: TRBJ1-3
CDR3 length: 15
V gene: TRBV6-2/TRBV6-3
clone size: many
CDR3 protein: CASRTTGGSGNTIYF
CDR3 DNA: TGTGCCAGCAGAACCACGGGGGGCTCTGGAAACACCATATATTTT

D gene: -
J gene: TRBJ2-3
CDR3 length: 14
V gene: TRBV7-6
clone size: -
CDR3 protein: CASRRMDSTDTQYF
CDR3 DNA: TGTGCCAGCAGACGAATGGACAGCACAGATACGCAGTATTTT

D gene: TRBD1
J gene: TRBJ2-5
CDR3 length: 15
V gene: TRBV29-1
clone size: few
CDR3 protein: CSAGQDRGSQETQYF
CDR3 DNA: TGCAGCGCTGGCCAGGACAGGGGTTCGCAAGAGACCCAGTACTTC

D gene: TRBD2
J gene: TRBJ2-1
CDR3 length: 16
V gene: TRBV7-9
clone size: -
CDR3 protein: CASSLISGGAADEQFF
CDR3 DNA: TGTGCCAGCAGCTTGATTAGCGGGGGGGCCGCGGATGAGCAGTTCTTC

D gene: -
J gene: TRBJ2-7
CDR3 length: 13
V gene: TRBV27
clone size: -
CDR3 protein: CASSFKTDYEQYF
CDR3 DNA: TGTGCCAGCAGTTTTAAGACCGACTACGAGCAGTACTTC

D gene: -
J gene: TRBJ2-4
CDR3 length: 13
V gene: TRBV12-3/TRBV12-4
clone size: -
CDR3 protein: CASSFRLGDFQYF
CDR3 DNA: TGTGCCAGCAGTTTCCGACTGGGAGATTTTCAGTACTTC

D gene: TRBD1
J gene: TRBJ2-3
CDR3 length: 15
V gene: TRBV9
clone size: few
CDR3 protein: CASSGRDRVTDTQYF
CDR3 DNA: TGTGCCAGCAGCGGCCGGGACAGGGTTACAGATACGCAGTATTTT

D gene: -
J gene: TRBJ2-1
CDR3 length: 12
V gene: TRBV7-9
clone size: -
CDR3 protein: CASSPDYNEQFF
CDR3 DNA: TGTGCCAGCAGCCCTGACTACAATGAGCAGTTCTTC

D gene: TRBD2
J gene: TRBJ2-3
CDR3 length: 15
V gene: TRBV6-5
clone size: many
CDR3 protein: CASSYRRGGADTQYF
CDR3 DNA: TGTGCCAGCAGTTACAGGCGGGGGGGCGCAGATACGCAGTATTTT

D gene: -
J gene: TRBJ1-2
CDR3 length: 15
V gene: TRBV20-1
clone size: -
CDR3 protein: CSAISDRLRMDGYTF
CDR3 DNA: TGCAGTGCTATATCGGACAGACTGAGGATGGATGGCTACACCTTC

D gene: -
J gene: TRBJ2-4
CDR3 length: 13
V gene: TRBV6-1
clone size: few
CDR3 protein: CASSENWKNIQYF
CDR3 DNA: TGTGCCAGCAGTGAAAACTGGAAAAACATTCAGTACTTC

D gene: -
J gene: TRBJ2-2
CDR3 length: 14
V gene: TRBV5-1
clone size: once
CDR3 protein: CASSSRGATGELFF
CDR3 DNA: TGCGCCAGCAGCTCCAGGGGAGCCACCGGGGAGCTGTTTTTT

D gene: TRBD1
J gene: TRBJ2-3
CDR3 length: 14
V gene: TRBV19
clone size: -
CDR3 protein: CASEGTGVSDTQYF
CDR3 DNA: TGTGCCAGTGAAGGGACAGGGGTTTCAGATACGCAGTATTTT

D gene: -
J gene: TRBJ1-6
CDR3 length: 15
V gene: TRBV7-2
clone size: few
CDR3 protein: CASSFVGSYNSPLHF
CDR3 DNA: TGTGCCAGCAGCTTCGTGGGCTCCTATAATTCACCCCTCCACTTT

D gene: -
J gene: TRBJ1-4
CDR3 length: 14
V gene: TRBV5-5
clone size: few
CDR3 protein: CASSSGEGGEKLFF
CDR3 DNA: TGTGCCAGCAGCTCCGGGGAGGGTGGCGAAAAACTGTTTTTT

D gene: -
J gene: TRBJ1-1
CDR3 length: 13
V gene: TRBV5-1
clone size: -
CDR3 protein: CASSLSRDTEAFF
CDR3 DNA: TGCGCCAGCAGCTTGAGCAGGGACACTGAAGCTTTCTTT

D gene: TRBD2
J gene: TRBJ2-3
CDR3 length: 17
V gene: TRBV6-5
clone size: -
CDR3 protein: CASSRHSGGAKTDTQYF
CDR3 DNA: TGTGCCAGCAGCCGTCATAGCGGGGGGGCCAAAACAGATACGCAGTATTTT

D gene: -
J gene: TRBJ2-3
CDR3 length: 15
V gene: TRBV4-1
clone size: few
CDR3 protein: CASSQEGGAIDTQYF
CDR3 DNA: TGCGCCAGCAGCCAAGAGGGGGGGGCAATAGATACGCAGTATTTT

D gene: -
J gene: TRBJ2-4
CDR3 length: 13
V gene: TRBV11-2
clone size: -
CDR3 protein: CASSSPLRNIQYF
CDR3 DNA: TGTGCCAGCAGCTCCCCCCTTCGAAACATTCAGTACTTC

D gene: -
J gene: TRBJ1-1
CDR3 length: 16
V gene: TRBV18
clone size: -
CDR3 protein: CASSPSPANMNTEAFF
CDR3 DNA: TGTGCCAGCTCACCTTCCCCCGCTAACATGAACACTGAAGCTTTCTTT

D gene: -
J gene: TRBJ2-4
CDR3 length: 16
V gene: TRBV11-2
clone size: -
CDR3 protein: CASSLETWGAKNIQYF
CDR3 DNA: TGTGCCAGCAGCTTAGAGACCTGGGGTGCCAAAAACATTCAGTACTTC

D gene: -
J gene: TRBJ1-1
CDR3 length: 15
V gene: TRBV9
clone size: -
CDR3 protein: CASSVEHRSNTEAFF
CDR3 DNA: TGTGCCAGCAGCGTAGAACACAGGTCGAACACTGAAGCTTTCTTT

D gene: -
J gene: TRBJ1-6
CDR3 length: 14
V gene: TRBV6-5
clone size: -
CDR3 protein: CASSYGGTDRPLHF
CDR3 DNA: TGTGCCAGCAGTTACGGCGGGACGGATCGACCCCTCCACTTT